The 5 T cell receptor beta chains given below trace back to one sample, sequenced in a study of T cell responses to AZD1222 COVID-19 vaccine (dated by TCRdb to the early 2020s). The library was built by means of the immunoSEQ multiplex PCR assay. As stored in TCRdb, this immuneACCESS dataset retains in-frame rearrangements with V and J assigned. A fraction of the clones does not appear; measured against another copy, unresolved V genes explain less than half of the discrepancy, and the remainder lacks a known reason. The sample profile shows about 130,000 clones; about 90% of them were found once. The ten largest clones take up about 2% of the sample. What this sample's time point label stands for: baseline before first vaccination. This specimen consisted of peripheral blood, obtained on day 0 of AZD1222 vaccination. The receptor set was obtained from an adult in good health.

This chain connects TRBV2 to TRBJ2-7; a weak D match, TRBD2 (5 bases). V lost 6 bases and J 2 bases, leaving 14 bases between the germline ends. Germline V gives CDR1 SNHLY, CDR2 FYNNEI. This CDR3 is built from 14 residues. The CDR3 reads CASRADKGAYEQYF. The DNA of the CDR3 is TGTGCCAGCAGGGCCGACAAGGGAGCCTACGAGCAGTACTTC.

V is TRBV6-5 and J is TRBJ1-2; D not certain. This CDR3 contains 13 residues. Deletions cut 7 bases from V and 4 bases from J, with 13 bases between. Germline CDR1 is MNHEY and CDR2 is SVGAGI. The CDR3 DNA is TGTGCCAGCACCATGGCAGTTATCTATGGCTACACCTTC. Amino acid sequence: CASTMAVIYGYTF.

The genes are TRBV5-4 and TRBJ1-1; tentative D call: TRBD1 (5 bases). Looked up from germline, CDR1 is SGHNT and CDR2 is YYREEE (reference sequence). With 0 bases removed from V and 3 bases from J, the gap between germline ends came to 9 bases. This CDR3 spans 14 amino acids. The CDR3 nucleotides are TGTGCCAGCAGCTTGGCAGGGAGCTACACTGAAGCTTTCTTT. Encoded protein: CASSLAGSYTEAFF.

The chain combines TRBV7-2 with TRBJ1-1; the D is unclear. CDR1 SGHTA and CDR2 FQGNSA come from the germline V gene. Trimming left V 2 bases short and J 5 bases short, with 12 bases between. This CDR3 is built from 14 residues. In DNA form, the CDR3 reads TGTGCCAGCAGCTTACTGGCTGGGGTTACTGAAGCTTTCTTT. This gives the protein CASSLLAGVTEAFF.

The CDR3, as DNA: TGTGCCAGCTCACCAACGGGACAGGCCTACAATGAGCAGTTCTTC. Translating it yields CASSPTGQAYNEQFF. This chain links TRBV18 with TRBJ2-1; 8 bases are shared with TRBD1. V dropped 2 bases and J dropped 2; count of bases not matched to a gene: 2. Germline V gene lookup returns CDR1 KGHSH and CDR2 LQKENI. The CDR3 is 15 residues long.